This passage covers 18 T cell receptor beta chains from one sample sequenced in a study of blood T cell repertoires in COVID-19. The table came from immunoSEQ multiplex PCR; TCRdb's copy has only in-frame clones and leaves some out. The table has 130,000 or so clones, around 88% seen once. The sequenced sample was peripheral blood. These receptors all stem from a woman aged 55-75 years with acute or convalescent COVID-19.

The rearrangement uses TRBV5-1 and TRBJ1-1, with a weak D call TRBD1 (6 bases). V was shortened by 2 bases and J by 6 bases, with 8 bases between the two germline ends. Germline V gene sequence: CDR1 SGHRS, CDR2 YFSETQ. This CDR3 contains 12 residues. The CDR3 DNA follows: TGCGCCAGCAGCTTTACAGGGTCTGAAGCTTTCTTT. Protein product: CASSFTGSEAFF.

V gene TRBV29-1 combines with J gene TRBJ1-1; D call uncertain. Per the germline V gene, CDR1 is SQVTM and CDR2 is ANQGSEA. This CDR3 has 13 residues. Trimming took off 4 bases at V and 6 bases at J, with 15 bases between the two ends. CDR3 DNA sequence: TGCAGCGTTGCAAGCGGTCGGCGGGCTGAAGCTTTCTTT. Residues: CSVASGRRAEAFF. Full variable domain (outside the CDR3, taken from reference TRBV29-1 and TRBJ1-1): SAVISQKPSRDICQRGTSLTIQCQVDSQVTMMFWYRQQPGQSLTLIATANQGSEATYESGFVIDKFPISRPNLTFSTLTVSNMSPEDSSIYLCSVASGRRAEAFFGQGTRLTVV.

The CDR3 region is CASSPWGTDENEKLFF. CDR3 bases: TGTGCCAGCAGCCCCTGGGGGACAGACGAGAATGAAAAACTGTTTTTT. The chain combines TRBV7-8 with TRBJ1-4; 7 nucleotides align to TRBD1. CDR1 and CDR2 from the germline V gene are SGHVS and FQNEAQ. The junction had 11 bases not matched to a gene; V was cut back by 5 bases and J by 5 bases. This CDR3 is built from 16 residues.

This chain connects TRBV7-2 to TRBJ1-2; TRBD1 might be the D (6 bases). Germline lookup yields CDR1 SGHTA and CDR2 FQGNSA. This CDR3 spans 15 amino acids. Deletions cut 3 bases from V and 4 bases from J, with 15 bases between. The CDR3: CASSLIAGAGYGYTF. CDR3 DNA sequence: TGTGCCAGCAGCTTGATCGCAGGGGCGGGCTATGGCTACACCTTC.

The CDR3 sequence: CASRRTGRQETQYF. CDR3 DNA sequence: TGTGCCAGCAGAAGGACAGGGAGGCAAGAGACCCAGTACTTC. This chain uses TRBV4-2 with TRBJ2-5; 8 bases are a match to TRBD1. The CDR3 is 14 amino acids. CDR1 and CDR2 (germline): LGHNA, YNFKEQ. V was clipped by 6 bases and J by 2 bases; unmatched bases: 5.

J is TRBJ2-7 and V is TRBV6-2 or TRBV6-3; TRBD2 is a possible D gene (6 bases). The length of the CDR3 is 15 residues. V was cut by 2 bases and J by 4 bases, with 15 bases left in between. The germline V gene has CDR1 MNHEY and CDR2 SVGEGT. The CDR3 nucleotides read TGTGCCAGCAGTTACGGTCGGGAGAGGCCGTACGAGCAGTACTTC. It codes for CASSYGRERPYEQYF.

The chain couples TRBV6-5 to TRBJ2-5; 8 nucleotides align to TRBD1. Germline V gene sequence: CDR1 MNHEY, CDR2 SVGAGI. The CDR3 has 15 residues. With V trimmed by 0 bases and J by 5 bases, 5 bases remained unmatched. This CDR3 reads CASSYSQGARETQYF. The DNA of the CDR3 is TGTGCCAGCAGTTACTCGCAGGGGGCGCGGGAGACCCAGTACTTC.

The rearrangement links TRBV28 to TRBJ2-3; D may be TRBD2 (6 bases). Germline V gene lookup returns CDR1 MDHEN and CDR2 SYDVKM. The length of the CDR3 is 16 residues. V gave up 3 bases and J gave up 2 bases, with 15 bases separating them. CDR3 protein: CASSFVGTLYTDTQYF. CDR3 nucleotide sequence: TGTGCCAGCAGTTTTGTCGGGACTTTATACACAGATACGCAGTATTTT.

The chain links TRBV28 to TRBJ2-5, with D tentatively TRBD2 (7 bases). The CDR3 has 15 amino acids. The V end lost 4 bases, the J end lost 5 bases, and 17 bases lay between the germline ends. The germline gives CDR1 MDHEN, CDR2 SYDVKM. The CDR3 DNA is TGTGCCAGCAGTTCTACAGGGAGGGGAGGGGAGACCCAGTACTTC. Translated: CASSSTGRGGETQYF.

This clone was found once. The chain is built from TRBV24-1 and TRBJ1-2; D possibly corresponds to TRBD1 (6 bases). The CDR3 covers 12 residues. Between the trimmed V and J ends, which lost 6 bases and 8 bases, there was a span of 12 bases. Germline CDR1 is KGHDR and CDR2 is SFDVKD. The CDR3 protein is CATSHRASGYTF. CDR3 nucleotide sequence: TGTGCCACCAGTCACAGGGCATCGGGCTACACCTTC.

In this sample, this clone turned up once. The chain recombines TRBV12-3 or TRBV12-4 with TRBJ2-1, with 9 bases fitting TRBD2. Unmatched junction bases numbered 3, after V lost 4 bases and J lost 8 bases. The CDR3 has 13 residues. The CDR3: CASSWGLAYEQFF. CDR3 DNA: TGTGCCAGCAGTTGGGGACTAGCCTATGAGCAGTTCTTC.

The chain has TRBV28 and TRBJ1-5, with a weak D call TRBD1 (5 bases). Per germline, CDR1 MDHEN and CDR2 SYDVKM. The V and J ends lost 8 bases and 8 bases respectively, with 16 bases between them. The CDR3 sequence is 13 residues long. The CDR3 reads CASRRGIEEPQHF. CDR3 DNA: TGTGCCAGCCGACGGGGGATAGAGGAGCCCCAGCATTTT.

This chain links TRBV20-1 with TRBJ1-1; no reliable D call. Germline-derived CDR1 and CDR2 are DFQATT and SNEGSKA (reference sequence). Trimming removed 6 bases from V and 1 base from J, with 6 bases in between. The CDR3 runs 11 residues. The CDR3 is CSAAPNTEAFF. Written as DNA, the CDR3 is TGCAGTGCAGCTCCGAACACTGAAGCTTTCTTT.

The chain recombines TRBV5-1 with TRBJ1-6; D is unresolved. The CDR3 has 16 residues. The V gene lost 0 bases and the J gene lost 9 bases, with 16 bases spanning the gap. The germline CDR1 and CDR2 sequences are SGHRS and YFSETQ. This CDR3 reads CASSLAYDTFSSPLHF. The CDR3 DNA reads TGCGCCAGCAGCTTGGCCTACGACACATTCAGTTCACCCCTCCACTTT.

The chain joins TRBV18 to TRBJ2-3, with a tentative D call TRBD2 (5 bases). The CDR3 has 15 amino acids. The V end was cut by 1 base, the J end by 3 bases, with 11 bases between. Germline V CDR1 and CDR2: KGHSH, LQKENI. CDR3 coding DNA: TGTGCCAGCTCACCACTTAGAGCGGTAACAGATACGCAGTATTTT. Encoded protein: CASSPLRAVTDTQYF.

This rearrangement joins TRBV6-5 to TRBJ2-3; TRBD2 agrees at 7 bases. The CDR3 covers 15 residues. After removal of 6 bases from V and 2 bases from J, the junction contained 8 bases not matched to a gene. Germline CDR1 is MNHEY and CDR2 is SVGAGI. DNA for the CDR3: TGTGCCAGCAGGTGGGCTAGCGGAAACACAGATACGCAGTATTTT. This codes for CASRWASGNTDTQYF.

This chain connects TRBV3-1 (or the pseudogene TRBV3-2) to TRBJ2-4; D remains ambiguous. This CDR3 has 16 residues. Germline V gene sequence: CDR1 LGHDT, CDR2 YNNKEL (reference sequence). V lost 0 bases to trimming and J lost 0 bases, with 9 bases between them. In DNA form, the CDR3 reads TGTGCCAGCAGCCAAGACAATCGGGTAGCCAAAAACATTCAGTACTTC. This gives the protein CASSQDNRVAKNIQYF.

The sample holds one count of this clone. The chain links TRBV6-6 to TRBJ1-4, with D perhaps matching TRBD1 (5 bases). This CDR3 is 13 amino acids long. Between the trimmed V and J ends, which lost 2 bases and 8 bases, there was a span of 9 bases. In germline, CDR1 is MNHNY, CDR2 SVGAGI (reference sequence). The CDR3 protein is CASSYQGTEKLFF. The CDR3 coding sequence is TGTGCCAGCAGTTACCAGGGAACCGAAAAACTGTTTTTT.